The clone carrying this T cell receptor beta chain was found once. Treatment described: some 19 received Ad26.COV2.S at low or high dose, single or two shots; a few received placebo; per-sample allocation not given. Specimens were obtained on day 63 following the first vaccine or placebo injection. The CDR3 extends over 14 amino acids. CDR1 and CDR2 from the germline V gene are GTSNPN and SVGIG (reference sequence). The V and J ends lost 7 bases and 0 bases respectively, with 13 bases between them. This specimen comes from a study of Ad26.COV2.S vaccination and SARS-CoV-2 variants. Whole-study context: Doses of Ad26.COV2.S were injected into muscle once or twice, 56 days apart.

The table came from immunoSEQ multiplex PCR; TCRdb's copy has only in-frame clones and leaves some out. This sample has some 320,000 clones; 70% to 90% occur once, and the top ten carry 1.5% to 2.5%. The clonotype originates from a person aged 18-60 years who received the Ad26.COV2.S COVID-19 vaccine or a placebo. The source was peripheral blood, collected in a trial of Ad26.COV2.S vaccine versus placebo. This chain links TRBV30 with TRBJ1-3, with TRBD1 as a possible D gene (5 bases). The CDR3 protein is CASMTAYSGNTIYF. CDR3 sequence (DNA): TGTGCCTCCATGACAGCGTACTCTGGAAACACCATATATTTT.